Sequencing of this TCR beta chain was carried out in a study of blood T cell repertoires in COVID-19. Deletions cut 5 bases from V and 4 bases from J, with 11 bases between. The CDR3 is made up of 13 amino acids. Germline lookup yields CDR1 SGHVS and CDR2 FNYEAQ. Sequencing was performed with immunoSEQ multiplex PCR; in TCRdb, only in-frame clones are kept and a portion is missing. The sample contains around 69,000 clones, approximately 88% of which appear only once. The sequence was obtained from a man aged 45-60 years with active COVID-19. The chain couples TRBV7-6 to TRBJ2-5; D not resolved. Sequenced material: peripheral blood. CDR3 bases: TGTGCCAGCAGCGGCATGCCGGGAGAGACCCAGTACTTC. It yields the protein CASSGMPGETQYF.